Here is one TCR beta chain with its context. The sample belongs to a study of OX40 agonist ivuxolimab in advanced cancers. Study background: The dose of intravenous ivuxolimab that patients received every 2 weeks ranged from 0.01 to 10 mg/kg.

Sequencing used immunoSEQ multiplex PCR; TCRdb keeps in-frame clones, though not all of them. The sample lists some 76,000 clones, approximately 90% occurring once. The sequence came from an adult with an advanced solid tumor such as melanoma, head and neck, liver or kidney cancer. Sequenced material: CD4+ or CD8+ T cells sorted from blood, taken in a trial of the OX40 agonist ivuxolimab.

The CDR3 bases are TGTGCCTGGTGGGGCGACTCTGGAAACACCATATATTTT. It encodes CAWWGDSGNTIYF. This rearrangement joins TRBV30 to TRBJ1-3, with D possibly TRBD1 on 5 matching bases. Trimming shortened V by 5 bases and J by 0 bases, and 8 bases separated the two germline ends. The CDR3 runs to 13 residues. Per the germline V gene, CDR1 is GTSNPN and CDR2 is SVGIG (reference sequence). The whole variable domain, filled in from reference TRBV30 and TRBJ1-3, reads SQTIHQWPATLVQPVGSPLSLECTVEGTSNPNLYWYRQAAGRGLQLLFYSVGIGQISSEVPQNLSASRPQDRQFILSSKKLLLSDSGFYLCAWWGDSGNTIYFGEGSWLTVV.